This passage covers 21 T cell receptor beta chains from one sample sequenced in a study of a mutant IDH1 vaccine in newly diagnosed glioma. Noted time point: week 23, last vaccination. The content of each vaccine dose was 300 ug of mutant IDH1 20-mer peptide, and topical imiquimod accompanied it. Sequenced by immunoSEQ multiplex PCR; TCRdb stores in-frame clones only, minus some. This repertoire shows approximately 70,000 clones, over 75% found once; its top ten account for 13%. Their antigens remain unidentified. The sample consisted of PBMCs, taken from a glioma patient whose treatment included an IDH1 peptide vaccine. Every receptor here comes from a man in his late teens or twenties with glioma.

CDR3 DNA: TGCAGCGTGGCTCGCCCTAACTATGGCTACACCTTC. Translation: CSVARPNYGYTF. V is TRBV29-1 and J is TRBJ1-2; D remains unclear. Germline V gene lookup returns CDR1 SQVTM and CDR2 ANQGSEA. CDR3 length: 12 residues. Trimming stripped 6 bases from V and 0 bases from J, with 8 bases between.

In DNA, the CDR3 is TGTGCCAGCAGCTTGGTGGGGGCCTCCTACGAGCAGTACTTC. Protein: CASSLVGASYEQYF. The chain joins TRBV5-6 to TRBJ2-7, with D perhaps TRBD1 (6 bases). Between the trimmed V and J ends, which lost 0 bases and 0 bases, there was a span of 7 bases. In germline, CDR1 is SGHDT, CDR2 YYEEEE. The CDR3 sequence is 14 residues long.

CDR3 DNA: TGTGCCAGCAGTTCGTTGACTAGCGGGGGGCCCGGGGAGACCCAGTACTTC. Protein product: CASSSLTSGGPGETQYF. The chain has TRBV27 and TRBJ2-5, with 13 bases that match TRBD2. The germline gives CDR1 MNHEY, CDR2 SMNVEV (reference sequence). Trimming took 4 bases from V and 5 from J; bases not matched to a gene: 10. The CDR3 extends over 17 amino acids.

This sequence joins TRBV2 and TRBJ1-2; no clear D. Germline V gene sequence: CDR1 SNHLY, CDR2 FYNNEI. This CDR3 comprises 12 residues. Trimming cost V 3 bases and J 5 bases, with 7 bases left between them. CDR3 nucleotides: TGTGCCAGCAGTGAGTGGGTTTATGGCTACACCTTC. Translating it yields CASSEWVYGYTF.

The V gene is TRBV4-3, the J gene TRBJ1-4; no clear D gene. Germline CDR1 reads LGHNA; CDR2 reads YSLEER. V was cut by 4 bases and J by 2 bases, with 20 bases left in between. This CDR3 region has 18 residues. The chain's CDR3 is CASSPGPRASATNEKLFF. The CDR3, as DNA: TGCGCCAGCAGCCCAGGACCCCGGGCCAGCGCTACTAATGAAAAACTGTTTTTT.

V and J are TRBV19 and TRBJ1-5; D possibly corresponds to TRBD1 (5 bases). Germline V gives CDR1 LNHDA, CDR2 SQIVND (reference sequence). This CDR3 contains 15 residues. V shed 6 bases and J shed 4 bases, with 16 bases lying between them. Here the CDR3 DNA reads TGTGCCAGTAGCCCCTGGTGGGGGGATAATCAGCCCCAGCATTTT. Translated, it gives CASSPWWGDNQPQHF.

V usage is TRBV18 and J usage is TRBJ2-1; 11 bases match TRBD2. The V segment lost 1 base and the J segment 6 bases; nucleotides outside the gene matches: 5. In germline, CDR1 is KGHSH, CDR2 LQKENI. The CDR3 is made up of 16 amino acids. CDR3 sequence (DNA): TGTGCCAGCTCACCACTCGTACTAGCGGGAGCCAATGAGCAGTTCTTC. The encoded protein is CASSPLVLAGANEQFF.

This sequence joins TRBV30 and TRBJ1-1; D is unresolved. V lost 0 bases and J lost 6, with 14 bases in between. The CDR3 contains 14 residues. The germline gives CDR1 GTSNPN, CDR2 SVGIG (reference sequence). Here the CDR3 DNA reads TGTGCCTGGAGTGTAGAAACTGTCCGCCCTGAAGCTTTCTTT. This translates into CAWSVETVRPEAFF.

The V gene is TRBV5-6, the J gene TRBJ2-5, with D possibly TRBD1 on 6 matching bases. This CDR3 spans 16 amino acids. Trimming shortened V by 2 bases and J by 1 base, and 15 bases separated the two germline ends. Germline values: CDR1 SGHDT, CDR2 YYEEEE. CDR3 loop: CASSFDWGQGQETQYF. The DNA of the CDR3 is TGTGCCAGCAGCTTCGATTGGGGGCAGGGCCAAGAGACCCAGTACTTC.

The chain has TRBV4-3 and TRBJ2-7; 11 bases match TRBD1. V shed 1 base and J 4 bases; nucleotides not matched to a gene: 9. This CDR3 spans 17 amino acids. Germline V gene lookup returns CDR1 LGHNA and CDR2 YSLEER. CDR3 bases: TGCGCCAGCAGCCAAGTCGAGGGACAGGGGGATCCGTACGAGCAGTACTTC. Translated: CASSQVEGQGDPYEQYF.

V gene TRBV5-1 combines with J gene TRBJ1-6; 12 positions agree with TRBD1. The ends lost 3 bases at V and 5 bases at J; junction bases unmatched: 9. The CDR3 runs 18 residues. Germline CDR1 reads SGHRS; CDR2 reads YFSETQ. This CDR3 is CASSSPGQGARDNSPLHF. The CDR3 DNA is TGCGCCAGCAGCTCGCCGGGACAGGGGGCGCGGGATAATTCACCCCTCCACTTT. The variable domain in full, with the rest retrieved from reference TRBV5-1 and TRBJ1-6, is KAGVTQTPRYLIKTRGQQVTLSCSPISGHRSVSWYQQTPGQGLQFLFEYFSETQRNKGNFPGRFSGRQFSNSRSEMNVSTLELGDSALYLCASSSPGQGARDNSPLHFGNGTRLTVT.

This chain uses TRBV9 with TRBJ2-2; the D gene is possibly TRBD1 (5 bases). Trimming took off 4 bases at V and 4 bases at J, with 11 bases between the two ends. CDR1 is SGDLS and CDR2 is YYNGEE in the germline V gene. The CDR3 covers 14 residues. The CDR3 here is CASSPGPGTGELFF. In DNA, the CDR3 is TGTGCCAGCAGCCCAGGGCCGGGCACCGGGGAGCTGTTTTTT.

This clone occurred once. The genes are TRBV7-8 and TRBJ1-4; TRBD1 matches at 8 bases. Trimming took 5 bases from V and 7 from J; bases not matched to a gene: 12. The CDR3 loop spans 16 amino acids. Germline V gene lookup returns CDR1 SGHVS and CDR2 FQNEAQ. The CDR3 DNA reads as TGTGCCAGCAGCCTGCCCCCGAGACAGGGGAGTGAAAAACTGTTTTTT. It codes for CASSLPPRQGSEKLFF. Full variable domain (rest looked up from reference TRBV7-8 and TRBJ1-4): GAGVSQSPRYKVAKRGQDVALRCDPISGHVSLFWYQQALGQGPEFLTYFQNEAQLDKSGLPSDRFFAERPEGSVSTLKIQRTQQEDSAVYLCASSLPPRQGSEKLFFGSGTQLSVL.

The gene calls are TRBV11-3 and TRBJ2-2; a weak D match, TRBD2 (5 bases). This CDR3 is built from 16 residues. Deletions cut 5 bases from V and 6 bases from J, with 19 bases between. The germline gives CDR1 SGHNT, CDR2 YENEEA. The CDR3 here is CASSATLASSAGELFF. For the CDR3, the DNA is TGTGCCAGCAGCGCCACGCTGGCTAGCTCGGCCGGGGAGCTGTTTTTT. The variable domain in full, with the rest retrieved from reference TRBV11-3 and TRBJ2-2, is EAGVVQSPRYKIIEKKQPVAFWCNPISGHNTLYWYLQNLGQGPELLIRYENEEAVDDSQLPKDRFSAERLKGVDSTLKIQPAELGDSAVYLCASSATLASSAGELFFGEGSRLTVL.

The V gene is TRBV6-5, the J gene TRBJ2-7; no firm D call. The CDR3 extends over 14 amino acids. CDR1 and CDR2 from the germline V gene are MNHEY and SVGAGI. The ends were cut back, 0 bases at V and 3 bases at J, with 9 bases in the middle. The CDR3, as DNA: TGTGCCAGCAGTTACTCGGCAGGATACTACGAGCAGTACTTC. Protein: CASSYSAGYYEQYF.

This clone was detected a few times. The rearrangement joins TRBV7-2 to TRBJ2-2, with unresolved D. Trimming took off 4 bases at V and 0 bases at J, with 6 bases between the two ends. Germline V gene lookup returns CDR1 SGHTA and CDR2 FQGNSA. This CDR3 region has 14 residues. The CDR3, as DNA: TGTGCCAGCAGCTCCGGACCGAACACCGGGGAGCTGTTTTTT. Encoded protein: CASSSGPNTGELFF.

This clone was counted once. V gene TRBV5-3 combines with J gene TRBJ2-4; 8 nucleotides align to TRBD1. TRBV5-3 is an ORF for which the function is uncertain. This CDR3 comprises 16 residues. V shed 0 bases, J shed 3 bases, and the junction held 5 bases outside the gene matches. The CDR3 nucleotides read TGTGCCAGAAGCTTGGGCGACAGGGGTGGCAAAAACATTCAGTACTTC. Encoded protein: CARSLGDRGGKNIQYF.

The gene calls are TRBV30 and TRBJ1-6; TRBD1 is a possible D gene (5 bases). This CDR3 region has 16 residues. The germline V gene encodes CDR1 GTSNPN and CDR2 SVGIG (reference sequence). V was trimmed by 2 bases and J by 7 bases, leaving 18 bases between them. The chain's CDR3 is CAWSWMVGRSNSPLHF. Written as DNA, the CDR3 is TGTGCCTGGAGTTGGATGGTGGGACGGTCGAATTCACCCCTCCACTTT.

V and J are TRBV7-2 and TRBJ2-1; D gene ambiguous. From germline, CDR1 is SGHTA and CDR2 FQGNSA. V was clipped by 4 bases and J by 8 bases, with 15 bases between them. The CDR3 is 14 amino acids. The CDR3: CASSSRTGFYEQFF. As DNA, the CDR3 is TGTGCCAGCAGCTCGCGGACGGGTTTCTATGAGCAGTTCTTC. Combining the CDR3 with reference TRBV7-2 and TRBJ2-1 gives the whole variable domain GAGVSQSPSNKVTEKGKDVELRCDPISGHTALYWYRQSLGQGLEFLIYFQGNSAPDKSGLPSDRFSAERTGGSVSTLTIQRTQQEDSAVYLCASSSRTGFYEQFFGPGTRLTVL.

The chain links TRBV27 to TRBJ1-5; D is possibly TRBD1 (5 bases). V lost 0 bases, J lost 7 bases, and 10 bases lay in between. The germline CDR1 and CDR2 sequences are MNHEY and SMNVEV (reference sequence). This CDR3 contains 14 residues. CDR3 residues: CASSLSWGPQPQHF. The DNA of the CDR3 is TGTGCCAGCAGTTTATCGTGGGGACCGCAGCCCCAGCATTTT.

In nucleotides, the CDR3 is TGTGCCTGGAGTGCCTCCGACAGGAACACTGAAGCTTTCTTT. Protein sequence: CAWSASDRNTEAFF. The chain links TRBV30 to TRBJ1-1; D might be TRBD1 (5 bases). Trimming took 1 base from V and 1 from J, leaving 10 bases between them. CDR1 is GTSNPN and CDR2 is SVGIG in the germline V gene (reference sequence). CDR3 length: 14 amino acids.